This T cell receptor beta chain comes out of a study of blood T cell repertoires in COVID-19. Whole-study context: T cells, B-cell-depleted T cells, or PBMCs supplied cDNA or gDNA.

CDR3 size: 12 residues. With 2 bases removed from V and 15 bases from J, the gap between germline ends came to 14 bases. Per germline, CDR1 SEHNR and CDR2 FQNEAQ (reference sequence). Libraries were prepared by immunoSEQ multiplex PCR; TCRdb keeps only in-frame clonotypes and omits some of them. The sample lists 200,000 to 250,000 clones, 65% to 80% occurring once. Specimen: peripheral blood. The gene calls are TRBV7-9 and TRBJ2-1; the D is unclear. The receptor was derived from a woman in her thirties or forties with active or convalescent COVID-19. CDR3 in amino acids: CASSLNPQKSFF. CDR3 nucleotides: TGTGCCAGCAGCTTAAACCCACAGAAGTCGTTCTTC.